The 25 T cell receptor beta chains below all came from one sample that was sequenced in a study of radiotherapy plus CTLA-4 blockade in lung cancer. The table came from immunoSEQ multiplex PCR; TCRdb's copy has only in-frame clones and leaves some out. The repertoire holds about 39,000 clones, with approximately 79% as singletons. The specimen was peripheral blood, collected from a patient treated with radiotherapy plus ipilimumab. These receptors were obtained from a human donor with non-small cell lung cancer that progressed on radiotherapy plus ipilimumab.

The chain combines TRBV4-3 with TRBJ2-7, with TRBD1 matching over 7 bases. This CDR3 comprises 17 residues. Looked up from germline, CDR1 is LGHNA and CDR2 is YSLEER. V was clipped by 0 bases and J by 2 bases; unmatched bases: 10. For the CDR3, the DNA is TGCGCCAGCAGCCAAGATGTCCCCGGGACAGAAACCTACGAGCAGTACTTC. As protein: CASSQDVPGTETYEQYF.

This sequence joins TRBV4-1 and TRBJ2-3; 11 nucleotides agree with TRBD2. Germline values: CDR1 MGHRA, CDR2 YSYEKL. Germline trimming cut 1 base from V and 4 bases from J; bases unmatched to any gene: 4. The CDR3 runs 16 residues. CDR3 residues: CASSQGLAGFADTQYF. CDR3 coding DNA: TGCGCCAGCAGCCAAGGACTAGCGGGGTTCGCAGATACGCAGTATTTT.

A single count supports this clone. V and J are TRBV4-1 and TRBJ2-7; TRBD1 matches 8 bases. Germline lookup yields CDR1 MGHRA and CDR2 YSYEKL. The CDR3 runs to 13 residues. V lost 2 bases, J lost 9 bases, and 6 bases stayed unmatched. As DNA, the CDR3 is TGCGCCAGCAGCCAACAAGACAGGGGTGGGCAGTACTTC. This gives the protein CASSQQDRGGQYF.

CDR3 sequence: CSAPWDSEQYF. Written as DNA, the CDR3 is TGCAGTGCGCCCTGGGACAGCGAGCAGTACTTC. The chain uses TRBV20-1 and TRBJ2-7; 7 nucleotides agree with TRBD1. The CDR3 contains 11 residues. V dropped 6 bases and J dropped 6; count of bases not matched to a gene: 5. Germline V CDR1 and CDR2: DFQATT, SNEGSKA (reference sequence).

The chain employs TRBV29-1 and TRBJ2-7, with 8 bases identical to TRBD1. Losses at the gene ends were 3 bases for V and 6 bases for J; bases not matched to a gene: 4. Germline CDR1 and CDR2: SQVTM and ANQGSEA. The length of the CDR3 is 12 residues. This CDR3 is CSVEGRGREQYF. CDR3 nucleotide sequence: TGCAGCGTTGAGGGCAGGGGGCGCGAGCAGTACTTC.

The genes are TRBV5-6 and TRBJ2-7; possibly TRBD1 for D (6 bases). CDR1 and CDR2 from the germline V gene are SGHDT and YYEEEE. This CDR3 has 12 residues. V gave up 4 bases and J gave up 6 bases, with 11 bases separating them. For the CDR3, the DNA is TGTGCCAGCAGCGCCGGACAGTCCGAGCAGTACTTC. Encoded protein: CASSAGQSEQYF. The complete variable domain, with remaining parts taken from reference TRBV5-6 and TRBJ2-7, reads DAGVTQSPTHLIKTRGQQVTLRCSPKSGHDTVSWYQQALGQGPQFIFQYYEEEERQRGNFPDRFSGHQFPNYSSELNVNALLLGDSALYLCASSAGQSEQYFGPGTRLTVT.

The CDR3 nucleotides are TGTGCCAACATGAGGGACAGGGGGCTGGGTGAGCAGTTCTTC. Residues: CANMRDRGLGEQFF. J is TRBJ2-1 and V is TRBV2; 12 bases align to TRBD1. Germline V gene sequence: CDR1 SNHLY, CDR2 FYNNEI. The length of the CDR3 is 14 residues. Trimming cost V 10 bases and J 9 bases; bases outside gene matches: 10. Variable domain in full (rest from reference TRBV2 and TRBJ2-1): EPEVTQTPSHQVTQMGQEVILRCVPISNHLYFYWYRQILGQKVEFLVSFYNNEISEKSEIFDDQFSVERPDGSNFTLKIRSTKLEDSAMYFCANMRDRGLGEQFFGPGTRLTVL.

This CDR3 reads CASSENLVGVYTEAFF. The DNA for the CDR3 is TGTGCCAGCAGTGAAAACCTAGTTGGAGTGTACACTGAAGCTTTCTTT. This chain connects TRBV6-1 to TRBJ1-1; D call uncertain. The CDR3 covers 16 residues. Germline values: CDR1 MNHNS, CDR2 SASEGT. The V end lost 2 bases, the J end lost 3 bases, and 16 bases lay between the germline ends.

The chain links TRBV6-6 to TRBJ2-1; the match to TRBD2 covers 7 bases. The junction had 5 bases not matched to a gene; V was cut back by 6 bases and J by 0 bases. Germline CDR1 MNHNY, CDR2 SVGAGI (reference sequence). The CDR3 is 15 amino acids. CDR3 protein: CASREQRGSYNEQFF. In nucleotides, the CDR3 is TGTGCCAGCAGGGAACAGCGGGGCTCCTACAATGAGCAGTTCTTC.

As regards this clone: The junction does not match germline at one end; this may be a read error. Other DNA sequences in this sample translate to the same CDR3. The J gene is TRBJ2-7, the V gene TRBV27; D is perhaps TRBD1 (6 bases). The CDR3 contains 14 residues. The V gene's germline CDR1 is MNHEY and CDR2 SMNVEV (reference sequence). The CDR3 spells CASSLMGAGYEQYF. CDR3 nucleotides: TGCGCCAGCAGTTTAATGGGGGCAGGTTACGAGCAGTACTTC.

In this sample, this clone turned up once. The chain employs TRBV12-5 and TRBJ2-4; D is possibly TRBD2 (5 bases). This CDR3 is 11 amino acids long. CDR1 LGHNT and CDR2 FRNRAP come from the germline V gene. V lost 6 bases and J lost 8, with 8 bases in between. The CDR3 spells CASGPEDIQYF. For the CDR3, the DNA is TGTGCTAGTGGCCCGGAGGACATTCAGTACTTC. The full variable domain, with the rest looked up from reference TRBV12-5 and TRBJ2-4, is DARVTQTPRHKVTEMGQEVTMRCQPILGHNTVFWYRQTMMQGLELLAYFRNRAPLDDSGMPKDRFSAEMPDATLATLKIQPSEPRDSAVYFCASGPEDIQYFGAGTRLSVL.

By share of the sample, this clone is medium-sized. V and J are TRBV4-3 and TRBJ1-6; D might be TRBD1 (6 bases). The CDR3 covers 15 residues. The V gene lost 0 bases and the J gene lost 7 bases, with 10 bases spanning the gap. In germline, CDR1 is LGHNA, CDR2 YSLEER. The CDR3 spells CASSQESRGNSPLHF. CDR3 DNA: TGCGCCAGCAGCCAAGAGTCCAGGGGAAATTCACCCCTCCACTTT.

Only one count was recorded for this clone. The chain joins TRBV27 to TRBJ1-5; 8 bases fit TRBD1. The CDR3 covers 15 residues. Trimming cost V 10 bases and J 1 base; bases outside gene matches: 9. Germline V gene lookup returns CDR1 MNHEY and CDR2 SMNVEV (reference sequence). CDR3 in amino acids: CATRTGILSNQPQHF. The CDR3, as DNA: TGTGCCACACGGACAGGGATATTGAGCAATCAGCCCCAGCATTTT.

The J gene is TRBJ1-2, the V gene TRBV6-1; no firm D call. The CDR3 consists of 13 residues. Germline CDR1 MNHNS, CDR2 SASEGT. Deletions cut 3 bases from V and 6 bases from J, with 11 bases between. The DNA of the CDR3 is TGTGCCAGCAGTGATAACAGAGCTAATGGCTACACCTTC. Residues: CASSDNRANGYTF.

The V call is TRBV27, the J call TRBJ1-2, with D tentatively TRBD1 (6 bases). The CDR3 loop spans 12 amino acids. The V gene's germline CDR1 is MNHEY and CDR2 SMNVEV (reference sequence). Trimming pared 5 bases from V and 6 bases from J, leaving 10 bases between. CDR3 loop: CASSEDRNGYTF. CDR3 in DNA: TGTGCCAGCAGTGAAGACAGGAATGGCTACACCTTC.

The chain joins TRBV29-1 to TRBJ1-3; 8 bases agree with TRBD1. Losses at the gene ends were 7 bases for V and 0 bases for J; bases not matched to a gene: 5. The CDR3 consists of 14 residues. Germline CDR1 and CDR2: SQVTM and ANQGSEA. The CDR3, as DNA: TGCAGCGCCACGGGACAGGTCTCTGGAAACACCATATATTTT. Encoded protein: CSATGQVSGNTIYF.

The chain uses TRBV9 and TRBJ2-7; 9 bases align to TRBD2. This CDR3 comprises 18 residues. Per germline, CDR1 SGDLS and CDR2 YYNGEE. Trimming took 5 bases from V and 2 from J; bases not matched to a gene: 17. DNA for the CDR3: TGTGCCAGCAGTCCCCGGCTAGCGGGGACGGACTTAACCTACGAGCAGTACTTC. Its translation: CASSPRLAGTDLTYEQYF.

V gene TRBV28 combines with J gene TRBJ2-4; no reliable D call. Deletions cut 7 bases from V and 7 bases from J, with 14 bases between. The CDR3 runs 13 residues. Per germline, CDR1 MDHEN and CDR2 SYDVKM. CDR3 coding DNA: TGTGCCAGCACCGCTGAGGCTAGGAACATTCAGTACTTC. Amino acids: CASTAEARNIQYF.

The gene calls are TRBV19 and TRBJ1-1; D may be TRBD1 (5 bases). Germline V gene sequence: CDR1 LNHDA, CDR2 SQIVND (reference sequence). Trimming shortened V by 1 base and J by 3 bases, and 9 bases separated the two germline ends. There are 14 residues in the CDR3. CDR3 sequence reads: CASSIGGSDTEAFF. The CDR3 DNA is TGTGCCAGTAGTATAGGGGGCTCGGACACTGAAGCTTTCTTT.

The CDR3 reads CASSAPGSLNEQFF. The CDR3 DNA follows: TGTGCCAGCAGTGCCCCAGGAAGCCTCAATGAGCAGTTCTTC. This chain connects TRBV25-1 to TRBJ2-1, with D hard to call. This CDR3 comprises 14 residues. CDR1 is MGHDK, CDR2 SYGVNS, per germline. With 4 bases removed from V and 6 bases from J, the gap between germline ends came to 13 bases.

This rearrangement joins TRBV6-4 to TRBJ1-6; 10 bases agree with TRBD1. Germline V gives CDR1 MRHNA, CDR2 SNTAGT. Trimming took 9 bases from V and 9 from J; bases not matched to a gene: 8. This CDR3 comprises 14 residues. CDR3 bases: TGTGCCAGACAAGGGGACAGGGGTGGTTCACCCCTCCACTTT. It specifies CARQGDRGGSPLHF.

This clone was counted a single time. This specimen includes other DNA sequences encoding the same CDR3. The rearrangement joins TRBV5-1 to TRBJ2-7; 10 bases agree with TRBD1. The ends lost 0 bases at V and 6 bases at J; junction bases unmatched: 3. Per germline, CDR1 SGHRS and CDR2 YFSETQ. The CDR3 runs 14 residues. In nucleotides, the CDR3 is TGCGCCAGCAGCTTGGGACAGGGGGCCTCCGAGCAGTACTTC. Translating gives CASSLGQGASEQYF. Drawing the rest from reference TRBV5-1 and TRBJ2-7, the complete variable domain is KAGVTQTPRYLIKTRGQQVTLSCSPISGHRSVSWYQQTPGQGLQFLFEYFSETQRNKGNFPGRFSGRQFSNSRSEMNVSTLELGDSALYLCASSLGQGASEQYFGPGTRLTVT.

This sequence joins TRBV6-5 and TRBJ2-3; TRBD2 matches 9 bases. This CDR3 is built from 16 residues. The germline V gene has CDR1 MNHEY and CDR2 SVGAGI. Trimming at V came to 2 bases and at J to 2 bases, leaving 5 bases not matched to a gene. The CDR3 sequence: CASSYGAGGHTDTQYF. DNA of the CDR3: TGTGCCAGCAGTTACGGGGCGGGGGGGCACACAGATACGCAGTATTTT.

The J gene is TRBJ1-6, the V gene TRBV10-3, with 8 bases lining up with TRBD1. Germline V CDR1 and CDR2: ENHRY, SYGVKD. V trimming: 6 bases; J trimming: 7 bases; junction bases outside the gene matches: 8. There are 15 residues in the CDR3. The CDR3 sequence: CAIRDRTGNNSPLHF. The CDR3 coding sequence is TGTGCCATCAGGGATAGGACAGGGAACAATTCACCCCTCCACTTT.

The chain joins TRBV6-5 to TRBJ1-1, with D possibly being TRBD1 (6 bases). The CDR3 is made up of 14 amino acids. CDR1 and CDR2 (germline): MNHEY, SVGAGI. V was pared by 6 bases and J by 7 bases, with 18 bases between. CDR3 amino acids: CASSRARGRFEAFF. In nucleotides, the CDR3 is TGTGCCAGCAGCAGAGCCAGGGGTAGATTTGAAGCTTTCTTT.